This T cell receptor beta chain is from a study of shared clonotypes between healthy human individuals. There were only Caucasian adults among the donors, and all lived in Nashville, Tennessee. Broader study findings: Estimated richness was generally greater in naive than memory subsets.

CDR1 and CDR2 (germline): MDHEN, SYDVKM. The V end lost 3 bases, the J end lost 6 bases, and 12 bases lay between the germline ends. CDR3 length: 14 amino acids. Clones were sequenced by immunoSEQ multiplex PCR, and TCRdb holds only the in-frame ones, with some missing. In the table there are some 2.3 million clones, more than 85% of which are singletons. Comments on this clone: Its antigen is still unknown.

The sequenced material came from naive CD4+ T cells from PBMCs. Subset here: CD45RA+ positively selected. This sequence originates from a man younger than 35 in good health. Some clones in this sample may be carry-over from other donors' samples. The chain carries TRBV28 and TRBJ1-5; the D is unclear. CDR3 protein: CASSFVSDGQPQHF. The CDR3 nucleotides are TGTGCCAGCAGTTTTGTAAGCGATGGTCAGCCCCAGCATTTT.